Sequencing of this T cell receptor beta chain was carried out in a study of beta chain features in type 1 diabetes (dated by TCRdb to 2016 to 2018). Background on the whole study: Mean age, gender distribution, total cell number and subset yield were not different between patients and healthy donors. A total of around 110,000,000 sorted cells were examined across all samples, and RNA yield correlated strongly with the number of cells per subset. In the study, TCRB repertoires of sorted circulating CD4+ T cell subsets from recently diagnosed type 1 diabetes patients were compared with those of matched healthy donors. Regulatory and stem cell-like memory subsets were isolated from only 8 patients and roughly eight healthy donors, whereas naive and central memory subsets came from all 30 or so donors.

The entire amount of isolated RNA was reverse transcribed using the High Capacity cDNA Reverse Transcription Kit, so the sequenced TCRB transcripts were expressed ones. Naive, central memory and regulatory T cell samples underwent deep immunoSEQ sequencing, averaging roughly 3.5 million total reads per sample. Sorted cells were lysed in RLT buffer, and RNA was extracted using DNase-treated RNeasy Micro or Mini kits according to cell number. To prevent cross-contamination, each cell subset was processed individually, whereas patient and healthy donor samples were processed jointly. The immunoSEQ multiplex PCR was used to amplify TCRB sequences from cDNA, yielding 87-bp fragments that span the CDR3 region. Sequencing of the amplicons was performed on the Illumina HiSeq platform. In the paper's pipeline: PCR bias was computationally corrected using synthetic template baselines, reads within Hamming distance 2 were collapsed, and singletons that could not be merged were discarded. Reads were aligned against IMGT to assign V, D and J genes, CDR3 length and insertions or deletions at six rearrangement sites. Within each subset, clonotype counts were normalized to sorted cell number, after which true diversity and Gini coefficients were computed with the tcR R package. The overlap coefficient, calculated on TCRB nucleotide sequences, was used to measure repertoire sharing. Out-of-frame TCRB sequences from naive cells were analyzed as a proxy for the pre-selection repertoire. Sourced from immuneACCESS, this table was stored by TCRdb with only in-frame sequences that have V and J called. A share of the clones is absent; for the studies checked, an unresolved V gene accounts for under half, and the remainder has no known explanation. The D gene and trimming were derived from the DNA, and the V and J assignments and clone size from that table. Counted in this sample were under 450,000 clones; more than 13% of them appeared once. Jointly, the top ten make up 0.019% of the sample.

Study-level results and caveats: At VDJ recombination sites, type 1 diabetes patients had fewer insertions and more deleted nucleotides, which implies abnormalities in thymic rearrangement. Only small numbers of individuals were included in the HLA sub-analyses, which left unresolved whether HLA type had any influence on TCRB rearrangement. Shorter templates might be favored by PCR, yet because patient and control samples were amplified and corrected together, any such skew would affect both groups equally. In all four CD4+ subsets, TCRB CDR3 length was moderately but significantly shorter in type 1 diabetes patients. Sequencing cDNA rather than genomic DNA could over-represent highly expressing activated cells, although activation and CD3 levels did not differ between groups. Naive, central memory and regulatory TCRB repertoires appeared to be more alike among patients than among healthy donors.

Points on this clone: Its antigen is not yet known. The record has no base qualities; no much larger clone is one base away.

Each donor gave one peripheral blood draw, about 110 mL on average, collected into heparinised tubes. A BD FACSAria II was used to sort naive, central memory, regulatory and stem cell-like memory CD4+ T cells with a panel that included CD45RO, CCR7, CD25, CD127, CD95 and CD27. All sorted populations exceeded 95% purity. PBMCs were isolated right away by Lymphoprep density gradient centrifugation and were stained directly, without culture. To minimize batch effects, samples were stained and sorted in pairs, one healthy donor with one patient per experiment. The specimen sequenced was naive CD4+ T cells from blood. Sample cell subset or site, as interpreted from the label and publication: true naive CD4+ T cells. The origin of this receptor is a woman between 18 and 30 years old in good health.

The CDR3 protein: CASSPGGYTYEQYF. The sequence in DNA is TGCGCCAGCAGTCCAGGGGGTTATACCTACGAGCAGTACTTC. The chain joins TRBV5-1 to TRBJ2-7, with 7 central nucleotides matching TRBD1. The CDR3 runs 14 amino acids, cysteine and phenylalanine included. The kept DNA is CDR3 alone, 42 bases in frame from the first base. Here V drops 5 bases and J drops 2 bases, and the junction holds 7 bases not matched to any gene. The germline V gene provides CDR1 SGHRS and CDR2 YFSETQ.